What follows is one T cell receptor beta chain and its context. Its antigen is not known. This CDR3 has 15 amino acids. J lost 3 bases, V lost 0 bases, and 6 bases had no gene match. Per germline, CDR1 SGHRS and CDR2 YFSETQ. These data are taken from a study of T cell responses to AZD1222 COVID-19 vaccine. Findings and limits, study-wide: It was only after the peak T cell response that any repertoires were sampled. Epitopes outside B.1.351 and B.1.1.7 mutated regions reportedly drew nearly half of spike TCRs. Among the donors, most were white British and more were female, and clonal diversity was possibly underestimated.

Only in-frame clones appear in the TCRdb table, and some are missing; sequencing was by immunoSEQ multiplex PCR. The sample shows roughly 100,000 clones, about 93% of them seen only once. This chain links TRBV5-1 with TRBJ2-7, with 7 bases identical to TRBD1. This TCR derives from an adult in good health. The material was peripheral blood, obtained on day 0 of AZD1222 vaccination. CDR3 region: CASSLVQGKGYEQYF. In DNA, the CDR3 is TGCGCCAGCAGCTTGGTACAGGGGAAAGGCTACGAGCAGTACTTC.